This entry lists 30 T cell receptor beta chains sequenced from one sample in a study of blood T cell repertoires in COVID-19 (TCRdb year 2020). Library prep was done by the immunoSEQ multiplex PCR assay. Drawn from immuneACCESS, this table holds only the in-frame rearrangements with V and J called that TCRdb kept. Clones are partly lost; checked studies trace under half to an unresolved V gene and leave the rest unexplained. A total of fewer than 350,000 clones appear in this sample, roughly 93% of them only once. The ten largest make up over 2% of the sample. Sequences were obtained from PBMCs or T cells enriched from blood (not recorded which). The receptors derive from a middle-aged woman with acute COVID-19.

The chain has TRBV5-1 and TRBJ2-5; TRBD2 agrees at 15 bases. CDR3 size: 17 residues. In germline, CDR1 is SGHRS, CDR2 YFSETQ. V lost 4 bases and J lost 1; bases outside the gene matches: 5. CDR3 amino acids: CASSTGTSGGFQETQYF. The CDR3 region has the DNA TGCGCCAGCAGCACCGGGACTAGCGGGGGGTTCCAAGAGACCCAGTACTTC.

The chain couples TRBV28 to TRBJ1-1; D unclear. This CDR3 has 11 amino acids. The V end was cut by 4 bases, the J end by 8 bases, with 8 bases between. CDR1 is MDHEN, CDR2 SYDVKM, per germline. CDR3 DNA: TGTGCCAGCAGTTCAGGCAGAGAAGCTTTCTTT. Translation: CASSSGREAFF.

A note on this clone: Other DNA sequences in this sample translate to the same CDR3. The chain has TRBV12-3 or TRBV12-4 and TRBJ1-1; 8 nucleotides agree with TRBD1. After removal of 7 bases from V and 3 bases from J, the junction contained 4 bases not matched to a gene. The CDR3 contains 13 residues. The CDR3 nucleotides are TGTGCCAGCACCCTACAGGGGGACACTGAAGCTTTCTTT. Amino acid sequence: CASTLQGDTEAFF.

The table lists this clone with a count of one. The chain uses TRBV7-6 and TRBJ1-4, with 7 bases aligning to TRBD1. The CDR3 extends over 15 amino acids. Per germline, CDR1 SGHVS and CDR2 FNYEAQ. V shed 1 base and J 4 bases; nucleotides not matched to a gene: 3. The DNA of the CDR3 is TGTGCCAGCAGCTTAGAGACAGGGCGTAATGAAAAACTGTTTTTT. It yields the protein CASSLETGRNEKLFF.

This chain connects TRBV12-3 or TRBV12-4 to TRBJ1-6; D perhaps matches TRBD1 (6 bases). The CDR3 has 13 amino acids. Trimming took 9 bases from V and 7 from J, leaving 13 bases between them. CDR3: CASKDRRNSPLHF. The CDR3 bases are TGTGCCAGTAAAGACAGGAGGAATTCACCCCTCCACTTT.

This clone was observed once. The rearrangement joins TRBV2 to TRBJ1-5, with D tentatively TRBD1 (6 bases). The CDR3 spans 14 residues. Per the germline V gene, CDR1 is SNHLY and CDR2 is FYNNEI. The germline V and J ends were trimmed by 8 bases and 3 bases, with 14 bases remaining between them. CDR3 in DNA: TGTGCCAGCTCTACGGACAGTTTCAATCAGCCCCAGCATTTT. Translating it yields CASSTDSFNQPQHF.

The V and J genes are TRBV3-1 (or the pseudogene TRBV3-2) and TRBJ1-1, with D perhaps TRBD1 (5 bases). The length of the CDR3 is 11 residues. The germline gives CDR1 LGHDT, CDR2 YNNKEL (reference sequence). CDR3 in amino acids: CASGGGTEAFF. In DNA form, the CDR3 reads TGTGCAAGTGGGGGGGGCACTGAAGCTTTCTTT.

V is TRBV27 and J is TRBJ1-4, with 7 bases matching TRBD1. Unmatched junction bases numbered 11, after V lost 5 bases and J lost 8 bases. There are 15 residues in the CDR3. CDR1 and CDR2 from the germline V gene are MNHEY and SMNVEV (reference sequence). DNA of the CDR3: TGTGCCAGCAGTCCCAGGACAGGAATGAAGGAAAAACTGTTTTTT. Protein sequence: CASSPRTGMKEKLFF. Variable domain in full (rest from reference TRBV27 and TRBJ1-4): EAQVTQNPRYLITVTGKKLTVTCSQNMNHEYMSWYRQDPGLGLRQIYYSMNVEVTDKGDVPEGYKVSRKEKRNFPLILESPSPNQTSLYFCASSPRTGMKEKLFFGSGTQLSVL.

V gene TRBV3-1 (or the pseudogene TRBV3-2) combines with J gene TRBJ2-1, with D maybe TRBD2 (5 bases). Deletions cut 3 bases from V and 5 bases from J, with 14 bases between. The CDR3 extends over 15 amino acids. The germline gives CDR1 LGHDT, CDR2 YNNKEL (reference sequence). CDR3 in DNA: TGTGCCAGCAGCCAGGTCAGAGGGTGGCACAATGAGCAGTTCTTC. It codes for CASSQVRGWHNEQFF.

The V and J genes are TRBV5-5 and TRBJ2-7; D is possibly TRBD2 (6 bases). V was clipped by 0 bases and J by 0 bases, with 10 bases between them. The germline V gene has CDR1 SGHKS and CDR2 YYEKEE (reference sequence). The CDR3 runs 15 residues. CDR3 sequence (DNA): TGTGCCAGCAGCTTGGGATTAGCGGTCTCCTACGAGCAGTACTTC. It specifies CASSLGLAVSYEQYF.

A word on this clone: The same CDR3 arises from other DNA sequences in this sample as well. CDR3 residues: CASSQLAGDSYEQYF. The CDR3 DNA is TGCGCCAGCAGCCAGTTAGCGGGGGATTCCTACGAGCAGTACTTC. The rearrangement joins TRBV4-3 to TRBJ2-7; 9 bases match TRBD2. The CDR3 is made up of 15 amino acids. Germline lookup yields CDR1 LGHNA and CDR2 YSLEER. V dropped 3 bases and J dropped 1; count of bases not matched to a gene: 4.

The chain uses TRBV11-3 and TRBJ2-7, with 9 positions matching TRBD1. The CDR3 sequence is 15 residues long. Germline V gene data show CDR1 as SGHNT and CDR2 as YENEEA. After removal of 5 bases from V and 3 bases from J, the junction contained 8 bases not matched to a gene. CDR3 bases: TGTGCCAGCAGCCTCGGGACAGGGCTTGTCTACGAGCAGTACTTC. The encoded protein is CASSLGTGLVYEQYF.

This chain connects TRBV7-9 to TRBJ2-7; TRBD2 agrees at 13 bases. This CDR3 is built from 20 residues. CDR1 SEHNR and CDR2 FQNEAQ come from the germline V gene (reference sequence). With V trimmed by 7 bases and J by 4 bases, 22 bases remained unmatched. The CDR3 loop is CASTPSRLRGTSGETYEQYF. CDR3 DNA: TGTGCCAGCACCCCTAGTCGGTTGAGGGGGACTAGCGGGGAGACTTACGAGCAGTACTTC.

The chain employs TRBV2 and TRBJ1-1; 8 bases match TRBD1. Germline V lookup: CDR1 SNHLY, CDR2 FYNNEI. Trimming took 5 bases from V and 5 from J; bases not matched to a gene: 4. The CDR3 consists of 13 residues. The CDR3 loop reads CASSQGARTEAFF. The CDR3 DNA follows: TGTGCCAGCAGTCAGGGGGCGCGGACTGAAGCTTTCTTT.

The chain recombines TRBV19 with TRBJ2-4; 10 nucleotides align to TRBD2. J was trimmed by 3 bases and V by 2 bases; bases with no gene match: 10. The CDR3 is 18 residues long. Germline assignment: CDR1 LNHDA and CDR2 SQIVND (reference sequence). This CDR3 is CASSISSPSGSGKNIQYF. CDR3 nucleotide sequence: TGTGCCAGTAGTATAAGTTCCCCTAGCGGGAGCGGCAAAAACATTCAGTACTTC.

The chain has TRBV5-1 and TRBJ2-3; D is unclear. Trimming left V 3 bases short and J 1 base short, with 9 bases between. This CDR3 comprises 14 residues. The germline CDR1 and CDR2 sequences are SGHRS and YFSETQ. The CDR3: CASSSLIRTDTQYF. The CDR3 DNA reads TGCGCCAGCAGCTCACTAATCCGCACAGATACGCAGTATTTT.

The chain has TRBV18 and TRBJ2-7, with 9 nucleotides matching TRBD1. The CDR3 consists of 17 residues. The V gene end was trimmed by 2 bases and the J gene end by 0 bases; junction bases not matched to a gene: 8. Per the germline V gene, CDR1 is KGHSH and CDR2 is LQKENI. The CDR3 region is CASSPVPGQGFSYEQYF. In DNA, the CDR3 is TGTGCCAGCTCACCAGTCCCGGGACAGGGATTCTCCTACGAGCAGTACTTC.

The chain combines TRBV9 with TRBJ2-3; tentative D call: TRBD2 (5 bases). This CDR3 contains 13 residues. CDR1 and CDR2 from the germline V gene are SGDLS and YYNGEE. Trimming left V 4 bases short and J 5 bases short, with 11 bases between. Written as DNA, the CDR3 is TGTGCCAGCAGCCCCCAGGCGGGAGATACGCAGTATTTT. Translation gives CASSPQAGDTQYF.

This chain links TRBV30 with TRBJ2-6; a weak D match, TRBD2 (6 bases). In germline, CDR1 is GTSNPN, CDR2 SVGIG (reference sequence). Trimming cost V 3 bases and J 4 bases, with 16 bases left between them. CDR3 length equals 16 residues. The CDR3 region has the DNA TGTGCCTGGAGGGAGATAGGGGAGGCAGGGGCCAACGTCCTGACTTTC. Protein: CAWREIGEAGANVLTF.

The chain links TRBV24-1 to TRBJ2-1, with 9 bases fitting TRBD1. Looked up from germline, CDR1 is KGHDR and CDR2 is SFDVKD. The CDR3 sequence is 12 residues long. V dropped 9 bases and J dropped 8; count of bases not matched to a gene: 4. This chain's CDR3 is CATGQGLDEQFF. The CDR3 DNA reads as TGTGCCACCGGACAGGGGTTGGATGAGCAGTTCTTC.

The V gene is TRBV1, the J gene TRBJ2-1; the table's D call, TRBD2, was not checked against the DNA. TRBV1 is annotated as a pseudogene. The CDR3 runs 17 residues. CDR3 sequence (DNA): TGCACCAGCAGCCCCCCCGCGGGAGAGGTCCCGTACAATGAGCAGTTCTTC. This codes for CTSSPPAGEVPYNEQFF.

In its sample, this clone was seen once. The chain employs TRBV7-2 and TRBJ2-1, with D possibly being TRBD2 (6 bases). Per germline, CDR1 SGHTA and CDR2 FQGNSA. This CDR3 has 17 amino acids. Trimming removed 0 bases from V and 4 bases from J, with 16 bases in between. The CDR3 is CASSLAPSGVGYNEQFF. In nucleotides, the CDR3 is TGTGCCAGCAGCTTAGCTCCCTCGGGAGTGGGTTACAATGAGCAGTTCTTC.

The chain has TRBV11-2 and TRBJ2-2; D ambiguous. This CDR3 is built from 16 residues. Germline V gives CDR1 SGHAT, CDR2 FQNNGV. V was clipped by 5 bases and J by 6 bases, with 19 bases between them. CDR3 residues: CASSPAASRGAGELFF. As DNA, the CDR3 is TGTGCCAGCAGCCCCGCAGCCAGCCGAGGAGCCGGGGAGCTGTTTTTT.

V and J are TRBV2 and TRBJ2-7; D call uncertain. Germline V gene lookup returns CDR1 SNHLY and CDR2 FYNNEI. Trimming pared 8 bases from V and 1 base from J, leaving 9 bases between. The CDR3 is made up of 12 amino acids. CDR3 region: CASGEKSYEQYF. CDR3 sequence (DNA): TGTGCCAGCGGAGAGAAATCCTACGAGCAGTACTTC.

The CDR3 DNA reads TGTGCCAGCAGCCGCGACAGCGGGAGCGGGGAGACCCAGTACTTC. As protein: CASSRDSGSGETQYF. The chain joins TRBV5-4 to TRBJ2-5; 8 bases line up with TRBD2. Germline V gene lookup returns CDR1 SGHNT and CDR2 YYREEE (reference sequence). This CDR3 spans 15 amino acids. The J segment lost 5 bases and the V segment lost 4 bases, leaving 10 bases of the junction unmatched.

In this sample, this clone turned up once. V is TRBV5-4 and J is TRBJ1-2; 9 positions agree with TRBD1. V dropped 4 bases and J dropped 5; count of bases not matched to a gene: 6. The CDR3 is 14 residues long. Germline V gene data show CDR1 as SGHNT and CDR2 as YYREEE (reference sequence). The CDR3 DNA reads TGTGCCAGCAGCGCCGGACAGGGGTTTTATGGCTACACCTTC. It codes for CASSAGQGFYGYTF.

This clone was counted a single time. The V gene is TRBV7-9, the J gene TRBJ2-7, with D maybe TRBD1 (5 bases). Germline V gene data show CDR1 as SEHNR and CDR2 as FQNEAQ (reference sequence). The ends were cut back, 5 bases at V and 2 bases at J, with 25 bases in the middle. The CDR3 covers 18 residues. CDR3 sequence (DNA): TGTGCCAGCAGCCCCCTTACGGACATACCGAAACCCCCCTACGAGCAGTACTTC. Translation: CASSPLTDIPKPPYEQYF.

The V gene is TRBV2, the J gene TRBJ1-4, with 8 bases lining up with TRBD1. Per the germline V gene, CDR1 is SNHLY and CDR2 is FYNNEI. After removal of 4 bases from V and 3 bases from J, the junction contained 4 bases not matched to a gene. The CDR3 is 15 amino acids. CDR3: CASSAQGAPNEKLFF. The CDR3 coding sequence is TGTGCCAGCAGTGCCCAGGGGGCACCTAATGAAAAACTGTTTTTT.

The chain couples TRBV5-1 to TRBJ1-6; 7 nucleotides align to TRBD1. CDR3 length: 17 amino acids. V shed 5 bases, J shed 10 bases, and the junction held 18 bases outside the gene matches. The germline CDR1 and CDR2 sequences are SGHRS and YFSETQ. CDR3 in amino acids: CASSTPNRTGTGSPLHF. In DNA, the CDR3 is TGCGCCAGCAGTACTCCTAACCGGACAGGAACGGGATCACCCCTCCACTTT.

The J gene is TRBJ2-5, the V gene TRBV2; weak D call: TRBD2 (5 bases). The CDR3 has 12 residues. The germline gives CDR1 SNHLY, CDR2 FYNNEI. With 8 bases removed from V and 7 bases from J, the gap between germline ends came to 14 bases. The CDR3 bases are TGTGCCAGCTCCGGGCCCGCGGGGACCCAGTACTTC. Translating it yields CASSGPAGTQYF.